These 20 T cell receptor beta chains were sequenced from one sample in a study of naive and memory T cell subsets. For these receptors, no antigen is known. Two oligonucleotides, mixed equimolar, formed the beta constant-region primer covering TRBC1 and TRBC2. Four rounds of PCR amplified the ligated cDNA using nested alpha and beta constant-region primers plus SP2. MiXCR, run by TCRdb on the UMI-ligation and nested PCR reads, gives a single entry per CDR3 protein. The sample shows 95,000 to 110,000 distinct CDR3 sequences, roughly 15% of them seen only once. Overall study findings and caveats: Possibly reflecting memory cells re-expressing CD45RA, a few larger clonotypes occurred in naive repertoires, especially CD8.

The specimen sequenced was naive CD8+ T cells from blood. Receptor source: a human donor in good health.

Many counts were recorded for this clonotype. CDR3 DNA sequence: TGCAGTGCTAGGGGTGCAGGGGGCTTCTACGAGCAGTACTTC. Protein: CSARGAGGFYEQYF. The rearrangement joins TRBV20-1 to TRBJ2-7, with 8 nucleotides matching TRBD1. Unmatched junction bases numbered 7, after V lost 3 bases and J lost 3 bases. Germline V gene lookup returns CDR1 DFQATT and CDR2 SNEGSKA (reference sequence). The CDR3 loop spans 14 amino acids.

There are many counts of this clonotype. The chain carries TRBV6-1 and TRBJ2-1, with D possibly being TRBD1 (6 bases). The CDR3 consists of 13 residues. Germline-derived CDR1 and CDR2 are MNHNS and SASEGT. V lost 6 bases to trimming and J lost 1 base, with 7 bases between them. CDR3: CASRTGSYNEQFF. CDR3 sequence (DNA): TGTGCCAGCAGAACAGGGTCCTACAATGAGCAGTTCTTC.

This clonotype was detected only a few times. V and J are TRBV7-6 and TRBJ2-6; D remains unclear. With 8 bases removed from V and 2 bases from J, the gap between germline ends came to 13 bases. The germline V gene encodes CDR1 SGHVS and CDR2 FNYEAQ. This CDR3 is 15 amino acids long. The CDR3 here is CASSSSRAGANVLTF. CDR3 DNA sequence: TGTGCCAGCTCATCTTCACGGGCTGGGGCCAACGTCCTGACTTTC.

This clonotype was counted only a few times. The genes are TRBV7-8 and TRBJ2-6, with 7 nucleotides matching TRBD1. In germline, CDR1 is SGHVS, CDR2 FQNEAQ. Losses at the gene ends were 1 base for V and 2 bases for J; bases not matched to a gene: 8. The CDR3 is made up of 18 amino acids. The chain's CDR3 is CASSLELNRGTGANVLTF. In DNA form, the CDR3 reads TGTGCCAGCAGCTTAGAATTGAACAGGGGAACTGGGGCCAACGTCCTGACTTTC.

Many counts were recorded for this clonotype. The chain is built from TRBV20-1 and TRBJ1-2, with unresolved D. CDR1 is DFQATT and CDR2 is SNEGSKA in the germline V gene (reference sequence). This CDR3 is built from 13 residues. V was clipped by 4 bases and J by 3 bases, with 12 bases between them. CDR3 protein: CSATTADHYGYTF. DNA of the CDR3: TGCAGTGCTACGACGGCCGACCACTATGGCTACACCTTC.

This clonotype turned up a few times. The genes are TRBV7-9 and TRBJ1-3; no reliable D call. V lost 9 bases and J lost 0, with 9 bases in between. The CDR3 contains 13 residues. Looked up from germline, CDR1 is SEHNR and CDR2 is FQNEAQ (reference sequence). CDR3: CARGVGSGNTIYF. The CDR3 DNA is TGTGCCAGAGGCGTTGGCTCTGGAAACACCATATATTTT.

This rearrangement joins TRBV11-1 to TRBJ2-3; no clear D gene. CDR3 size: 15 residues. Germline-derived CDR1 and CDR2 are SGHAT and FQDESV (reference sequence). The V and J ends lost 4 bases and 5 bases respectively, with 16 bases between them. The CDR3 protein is CASSSRPALGDTQYF. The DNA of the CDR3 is TGTGCCAGCAGCTCCCGGCCCGCGTTAGGAGATACGCAGTATTTT.

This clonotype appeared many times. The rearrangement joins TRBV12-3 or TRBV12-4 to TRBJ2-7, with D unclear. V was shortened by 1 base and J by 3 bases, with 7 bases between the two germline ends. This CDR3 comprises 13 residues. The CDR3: CASSLGLYYEQYF. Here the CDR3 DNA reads TGTGCCAGCAGTTTAGGCCTTTACTACGAGCAGTACTTC.

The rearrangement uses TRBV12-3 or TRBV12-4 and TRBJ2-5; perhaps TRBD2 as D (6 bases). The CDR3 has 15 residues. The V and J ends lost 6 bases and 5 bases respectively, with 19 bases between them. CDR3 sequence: CASSPVGGSRETQYF. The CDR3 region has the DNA TGTGCCAGCAGCCCTGTCGGGGGATCCAGGGAGACCCAGTACTTC.

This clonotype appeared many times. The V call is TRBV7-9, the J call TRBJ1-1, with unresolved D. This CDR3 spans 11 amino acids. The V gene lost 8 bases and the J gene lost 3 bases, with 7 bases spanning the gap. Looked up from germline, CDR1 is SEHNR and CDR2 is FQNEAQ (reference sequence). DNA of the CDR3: TGTGCCAGCGACTCCCACACTGAAGCTTTCTTT. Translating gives CASDSHTEAFF. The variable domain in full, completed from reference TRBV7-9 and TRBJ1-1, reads DTGVSQNPRHKITKRGQNVTFRCDPISEHNRLYWYRQTLGQGPEFLTYFQNEAQLEKSRLLSDRFSAERPKGSFSTLEIQRTEQGDSAMYLCASDSHTEAFFGQGTRLTVV.

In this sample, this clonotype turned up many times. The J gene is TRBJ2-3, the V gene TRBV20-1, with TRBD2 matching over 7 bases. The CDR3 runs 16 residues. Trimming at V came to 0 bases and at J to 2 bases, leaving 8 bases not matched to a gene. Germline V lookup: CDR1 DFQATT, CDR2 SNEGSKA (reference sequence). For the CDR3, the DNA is TGCAGTGCTAGAGAATCGTGGACTAGATACACAGATACGCAGTATTTT. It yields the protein CSARESWTRYTDTQYF.

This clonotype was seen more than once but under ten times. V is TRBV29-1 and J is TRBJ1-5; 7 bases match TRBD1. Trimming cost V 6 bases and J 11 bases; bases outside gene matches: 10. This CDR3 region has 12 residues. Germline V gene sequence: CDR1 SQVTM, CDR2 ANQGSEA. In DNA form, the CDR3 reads TGCAGCGTCACAAGTATGACAGGGACCCAGCATTTT. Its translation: CSVTSMTGTQHF.

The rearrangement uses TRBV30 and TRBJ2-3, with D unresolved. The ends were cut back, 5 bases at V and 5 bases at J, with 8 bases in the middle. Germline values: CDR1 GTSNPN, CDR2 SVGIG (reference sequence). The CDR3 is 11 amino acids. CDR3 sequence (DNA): TGTGCCTGGGCTTTCTTAGATACGCAGTATTTT. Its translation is CAWAFLDTQYF.

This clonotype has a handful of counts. CDR3 coding DNA: TGCGCCAGCAGCTTGCGGGGGGCGAGGACAGATACGCAGTATTTT. Translated: CASSLRGARTDTQYF. The rearrangement uses TRBV5-1 and TRBJ2-3, with D perhaps TRBD2 (7 bases). V was cut by 1 base and J by 3 bases, with 12 bases left in between. From germline, CDR1 is SGHRS and CDR2 YFSETQ. This CDR3 contains 15 residues.

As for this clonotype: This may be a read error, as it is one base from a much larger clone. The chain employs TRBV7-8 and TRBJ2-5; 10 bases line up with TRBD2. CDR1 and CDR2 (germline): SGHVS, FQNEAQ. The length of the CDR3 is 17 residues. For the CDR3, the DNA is TGTGCCAGCAGCATCCCGGGTACGCTAGCGGGAGCAGAGACCCAGCACTTC. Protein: CASSIPGTLAGAETQHF. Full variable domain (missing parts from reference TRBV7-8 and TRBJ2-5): GAGVSQSPRYKVAKRGQDVALRCDPISGHVSLFWYQQALGQGPEFLTYFQNEAQLDKSGLPSDRFFAERPEGSVSTLKIQRTQQEDSAVYLCASSIPGTLAGAETQHFGPGTRLLVL.

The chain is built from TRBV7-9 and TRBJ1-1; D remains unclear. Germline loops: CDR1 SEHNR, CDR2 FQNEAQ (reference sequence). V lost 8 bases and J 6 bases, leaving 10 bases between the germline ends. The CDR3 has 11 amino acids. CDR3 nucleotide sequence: TGTGCCAGCGAGGGTTGGGCTGAAGCTTTCTTT. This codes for CASEGWAEAFF.

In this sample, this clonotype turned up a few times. CDR3 DNA sequence: TGTGCCAGCAGTCTGGGACAAGATACGCAGTATTTT. The encoded protein is CASSLGQDTQYF. The chain carries TRBV6-2 or TRBV6-3 and TRBJ2-3; D may be TRBD1 (6 bases). The V end was cut by 5 bases, the J end by 5 bases, with 8 bases between. Germline V gene lookup returns CDR1 MNHEY and CDR2 SVGEGT. CDR3 length equals 12 residues.

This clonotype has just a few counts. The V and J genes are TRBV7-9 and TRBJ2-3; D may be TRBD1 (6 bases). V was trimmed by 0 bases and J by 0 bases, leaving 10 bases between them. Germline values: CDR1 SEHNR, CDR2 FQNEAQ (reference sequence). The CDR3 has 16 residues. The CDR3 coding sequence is TGTGCCAGCAGCTTAGCACCAGGGGATAGCACAGATACGCAGTATTTT. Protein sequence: CASSLAPGDSTDTQYF.

The CDR3 is CATSRDRGSMNTEAFF. The CDR3 coding sequence is TGTGCCACCAGCAGAGATCGGGGCAGCATGAACACTGAAGCTTTCTTT. The genes are TRBV15 and TRBJ1-1, with a possible D match to TRBD1 (5 bases). The germline V gene encodes CDR1 LNHNV and CDR2 YYDKDF (reference sequence). V shed 0 bases and J shed 0 bases, with 11 bases lying between them. The CDR3 runs to 16 residues.

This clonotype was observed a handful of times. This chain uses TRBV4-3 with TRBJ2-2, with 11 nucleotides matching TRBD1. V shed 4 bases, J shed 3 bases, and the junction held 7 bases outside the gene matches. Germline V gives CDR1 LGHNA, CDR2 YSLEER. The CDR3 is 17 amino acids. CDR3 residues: CASSLTGQGAHTGELFF. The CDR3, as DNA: TGCGCCAGCAGCCTTACCGGACAGGGGGCCCACACCGGGGAGCTGTTTTTT.